The T cell receptor (beta chain) under discussion was sequenced for a study of T-cell memory formation after mild COVID-19. TCRdb independently ran MiXCR on the 5' RACE reads; one entry per CDR3 protein. The repertoire holds 300,000 to 400,000 distinct CDR3 sequences, with about 13% as singletons. The table lists this clonotype with many counts. Germline CDR1 reads MNHEY; CDR2 reads SVGEGT. Trimming removed 2 bases from V and 5 bases from J, with 15 bases in between. This CDR3 region has 15 residues. V gene TRBV6-2 or TRBV6-3 combines with J gene TRBJ2-5, with a weak D call TRBD2 (5 bases). This clonotype originated in a man aged 18 to 29 who had mild COVID-19 (a few samples of this study predate the infection). Cell type and time point are not known. The sample taken for sequencing was PBMCs or a T cell subset sorted from them (not recorded which). The CDR3: CASSYGRGLRETQYF. In DNA, the CDR3 is TGTGCCAGCAGTTACGGACGGGGTTTGAGGGAGACCCAGTACTTC.